The T cell receptor beta chain described here comes from a study of vaccination effects on CD4 cells after COVID-19. Study-wide background: The two convalescent patients provided samples 16 days and one week before vaccination. Notes on the study in general: After vaccination, at late timepoints, clones induced by infection and by vaccine contracted markedly.

The germline V gene encodes CDR1 ENHRY and CDR2 SYGVKD. This CDR3 contains 16 residues. The ends lost 4 bases at V and 2 bases at J; junction bases unmatched: 8. Sequencing followed a ViraFEST assay step that expanded antigen-specific CD4+ T cells with viral peptide pools. Subsequent to a culture period of about ten days, CD4+ T cells were isolated. From March to December 2020, the person had a SARS-CoV-2 infection that was confirmed by PCR. Culturing of two million PBMC per well took place with 8.5 to 10 IU/ml IL-2 and about 9.3 ug/ml peptides. An HIV-1 Nef peptide pool was the negative control culture. As to this clone: Its specificity is unknown.

Sequencing used immunoSEQ multiplex PCR; TCRdb keeps in-frame clones, though not all of them. The sample gives 45,000 to 70,000 clones, more than 65% of which show up once; around 5.5% is in the top ten. This specimen consisted of CD4+ T cells from PBMCs cultured with HIV peptides, obtained before COVID-19 vaccination. The subset here: HIV-1 Nef peptide pool negative control/reference culture. The TCR sequence derives from a human donor who had a prior SARS-CoV-2 infection. The chain has TRBV10-3 and TRBJ2-1, with TRBD2 identical over 7 bases. The CDR3 nucleotides read TGTGCCATCAGTGGCCCCCAGGGAGGGGCCTACAATGAGCAGTTCTTC. Translated, it gives CAISGPQGGAYNEQFF.